The 20 T cell receptor beta chains below all came from one sample that was sequenced in a study of blood T cell repertoires in COVID-19. The repertoire was sequenced with immunoSEQ multiplex PCR; TCRdb's copy has only in-frame clones and lacks some. The sample shows under 350,000 clones, under 90% of them seen only once. Specimen: PBMCs or T cells enriched from blood (not recorded which). Receptors originate from a man aged 25-45 years who had recovered from COVID-19.

This clone was recorded only once. The chain is built from TRBV12-3 or TRBV12-4 and TRBJ2-3, with 7 bases identical to TRBD1. V shed 7 bases, J shed 4 bases, and the junction held 5 bases outside the gene matches. CDR3 size: 13 residues. The CDR3: CASNGDSPDTQYF. The CDR3 region has the DNA TGTGCCAGCAATGGGGACAGTCCAGATACGCAGTATTTT.

V is TRBV28 and J is TRBJ1-1; D is ambiguous. CDR3 length: 15 residues. Looked up from germline, CDR1 is MDHEN and CDR2 is SYDVKM. V was shortened by 6 bases and J by 0 bases, with 14 bases between the two germline ends. DNA for the CDR3: TGTGCCAGCAGGAAAACTCATCCTATGAACACTGAAGCTTTCTTT. This codes for CASRKTHPMNTEAFF.

This clone was seen only once. The CDR3 nucleotides read TGTGCCAGCAGCCAGGGGGCGGACCCACTTTACGAGCAGTACTTC. Amino acids: CASSQGADPLYEQYF. The J gene is TRBJ2-7, the V gene TRBV11-3, with TRBD1 matching 8 bases. The V and J ends lost 5 bases and 4 bases, in that order; junction bases with no gene match: 10. The CDR3 extends over 15 amino acids. The germline CDR1 and CDR2 sequences are SGHNT and YENEEA.

Only one count was recorded for this clone. The chain has TRBV5-1 and TRBJ1-2; 8 bases agree with TRBD1. After removal of 4 bases from V and 6 bases from J, the junction contained 8 bases not matched to a gene. The CDR3 is 14 residues long. Germline assignment: CDR1 SGHRS and CDR2 YFSETQ. DNA for the CDR3: TGCGCCAGCAGCGTATATGACAGGGGTAATGGCTACACCTTC. It encodes CASSVYDRGNGYTF.

This rearrangement joins TRBV5-1 to TRBJ2-3; 13 bases map to TRBD2. V was pared by 4 bases and J by 0 bases, with 8 bases of the junction left unmatched. The CDR3 runs 18 residues. The germline V gene encodes CDR1 SGHRS and CDR2 YFSETQ. CDR3 in amino acids: CASSDGTSGIVSTDTQYF. The CDR3 nucleotides are TGCGCCAGCAGCGACGGGACTAGCGGGATAGTTAGCACAGATACGCAGTATTTT. The full variable domain, rest sourced from reference TRBV5-1 and TRBJ2-3, is KAGVTQTPRYLIKTRGQQVTLSCSPISGHRSVSWYQQTPGQGLQFLFEYFSETQRNKGNFPGRFSGRQFSNSRSEMNVSTLELGDSALYLCASSDGTSGIVSTDTQYFGPGTRLTVL.

J is TRBJ2-3 and V is TRBV2; 7 nucleotides line up with TRBD1. V dropped 7 bases and J dropped 2; count of bases not matched to a gene: 3. Germline V gene sequence: CDR1 SNHLY, CDR2 FYNNEI. The CDR3 runs to 13 residues. For the CDR3, the DNA is TGTGCCAGCACACAGGGGTCCACAGATACGCAGTATTTT. Encoded protein: CASTQGSTDTQYF.

This rearrangement joins TRBV7-9 to TRBJ2-5; 13 positions agree with TRBD2. The CDR3 has 15 amino acids. J was trimmed by 3 bases and V by 5 bases; bases with no gene match: 3. CDR1 and CDR2 (germline): SEHNR, FQNEAQ (reference sequence). In DNA, the CDR3 is TGTGCCAGCAGCCCTGGGACTAGCGGGGAAGAGACCCAGTACTTC. Protein: CASSPGTSGEETQYF.

The chain employs TRBV5-1 and TRBJ1-1, with 10 positions matching TRBD1. V shed 1 base and J 3 bases; nucleotides not matched to a gene: 3. The CDR3 runs 15 residues. Per the germline V gene, CDR1 is SGHRS and CDR2 is YFSETQ. CDR3 residues: CASSLTGTGDTEAFF. DNA of the CDR3: TGCGCCAGCAGCTTGACCGGGACAGGGGACACTGAAGCTTTCTTT.

The sample holds one count of this clone. The same CDR3 can be traced to other DNA sequences in this sample. The gene calls are TRBV5-1 and TRBJ2-7; TRBD2 matches 15 bases. There are 16 residues in the CDR3. From germline, CDR1 is SGHRS and CDR2 YFSETQ. V was clipped by 2 bases and J by 4 bases; unmatched bases: 4. CDR3 in DNA: TGCGCCAGCAGCTTACAAGGGACTAGCGGGGGGTACGAGCAGTACTTC. Protein sequence: CASSLQGTSGGYEQYF.

The genes are TRBV27 and TRBJ2-1, with 13 bases matching TRBD2. Germline V gene sequence: CDR1 MNHEY, CDR2 SMNVEV (reference sequence). The V and J ends lost 5 bases and 6 bases, in that order; junction bases with no gene match: 10. The CDR3 has 17 residues. The CDR3: CASSRGTSGISPNEQFF. For the CDR3, the DNA is TGTGCCAGCAGTAGAGGGACTAGCGGGATTTCACCCAATGAGCAGTTCTTC.

This clone was detected a few times. The V and J genes are TRBV4-1 and TRBJ1-2; 10 bases align to TRBD1. The CDR3 covers 16 residues. V was clipped by 1 base and J by 4 bases; unmatched bases: 6. CDR1 and CDR2 (germline): MGHRA, YSYEKL. The CDR3 protein is CASSQGQGARGYGYTF. The CDR3 DNA sequence: TGCGCCAGCAGCCAAGGACAGGGGGCGCGGGGCTATGGCTACACCTTC.

The CDR3 here is CSVGGVAAGYGYTF. The CDR3 DNA sequence: TGCAGCGTTGGGGGGGTCGCAGCGGGCTATGGCTACACCTTC. This sequence joins TRBV29-1 and TRBJ1-2, with a weak D call TRBD1 (5 bases). CDR3 length: 14 residues. Germline V gene sequence: CDR1 SQVTM, CDR2 ANQGSEA. Trimming pared 4 bases from V and 4 bases from J, leaving 16 bases between.

CDR3 protein: CASSPGQRGLAGKTYNEQFF. CDR3 DNA sequence: TGTGCCAGCAGCCCGGGACAGCGGGGACTAGCGGGGAAAACTTACAATGAGCAGTTCTTC. This chain uses TRBV27 with TRBJ2-1; 13 bases fit TRBD2. The CDR3 length is 20 residues. Germline V gene data show CDR1 as MNHEY and CDR2 as SMNVEV (reference sequence). V shed 6 bases and J 4 bases; nucleotides not matched to a gene: 18.

The V and J genes are TRBV4-1 and TRBJ1-3; 8 nucleotides match TRBD1. Trimming cost V 0 bases and J 0 bases; bases outside gene matches: 7. This CDR3 spans 18 amino acids. The germline V gene encodes CDR1 MGHRA and CDR2 YSYEKL. The CDR3 nucleotides read TGCGCCAGCAGCCAAGATTTCTCGGACAGGGCCTCTGGAAACACCATATATTTT. Protein: CASSQDFSDRASGNTIYF.

This chain uses TRBV3-1 (or the pseudogene TRBV3-2) with TRBJ2-3, with TRBD2 matching 13 bases. The CDR3 covers 17 residues. With V trimmed by 4 bases and J by 4 bases, 8 bases remained unmatched. Germline CDR1 reads LGHDT; CDR2 reads YNNKEL (reference sequence). CDR3: CASSLSWTSGRADTQYF. DNA of the CDR3: TGTGCCAGCAGCCTCTCCTGGACTAGCGGGAGAGCAGATACGCAGTATTTT.

V usage is TRBV24-1 and J usage is TRBJ2-1; the match to TRBD2 covers 10 bases. This CDR3 spans 16 amino acids. Germline values: CDR1 KGHDR, CDR2 SFDVKD. V lost 3 bases, J lost 5 bases, and 6 bases stayed unmatched. This CDR3 is CATSDPGLAAHNEQFF. As DNA, the CDR3 is TGTGCCACCAGTGATCCAGGACTAGCGGCTCACAATGAGCAGTTCTTC.

The chain is built from TRBV10-3 and TRBJ2-1; 7 nucleotides agree with TRBD1. Trimming took 5 bases from V and 6 from J; bases not matched to a gene: 7. Germline CDR1 is ENHRY and CDR2 is SYGVKD. CDR3 length: 14 residues. CDR3 in DNA: TGTGCCATCAGTACTGAAGGGGGCTCCAATGAGCAGTTCTTC. Amino acids: CAISTEGGSNEQFF.

This clone was seen only once. The gene calls are TRBV5-1 and TRBJ1-2; TRBD1 agrees at 7 bases. CDR3 length equals 15 residues. The J segment lost 5 bases and the V segment lost 4 bases, leaving 11 bases of the junction unmatched. In germline, CDR1 is SGHRS, CDR2 YFSETQ. CDR3 bases: TGCGCCAGCAGCCCCTGGACAGGCCCAGGATATGGCTACACCTTC. Amino acid sequence: CASSPWTGPGYGYTF.

V usage is TRBV5-6 and J usage is TRBJ1-1; D is ambiguous. Trimming stripped 0 bases from V and 7 bases from J, with 13 bases between. The CDR3 is 14 residues long. Per the germline V gene, CDR1 is SGHDT and CDR2 is YYEEEE. CDR3 protein: CASSLVARRDEAFF. DNA of the CDR3: TGTGCCAGCAGCTTGGTGGCCAGGAGGGATGAAGCTTTCTTT.

V and J are TRBV3-1 (or the pseudogene TRBV3-2) and TRBJ2-2; D call uncertain. CDR3 length equals 14 residues. Germline CDR1 reads LGHDT; CDR2 reads YNNKEL (reference sequence). Trimming left V 2 bases short and J 4 bases short, with 8 bases between. As DNA, the CDR3 is TGTGCCAGCAGCCAACAGGTAGTCACCGGGGAGCTGTTTTTT. This translates into CASSQQVVTGELFF.